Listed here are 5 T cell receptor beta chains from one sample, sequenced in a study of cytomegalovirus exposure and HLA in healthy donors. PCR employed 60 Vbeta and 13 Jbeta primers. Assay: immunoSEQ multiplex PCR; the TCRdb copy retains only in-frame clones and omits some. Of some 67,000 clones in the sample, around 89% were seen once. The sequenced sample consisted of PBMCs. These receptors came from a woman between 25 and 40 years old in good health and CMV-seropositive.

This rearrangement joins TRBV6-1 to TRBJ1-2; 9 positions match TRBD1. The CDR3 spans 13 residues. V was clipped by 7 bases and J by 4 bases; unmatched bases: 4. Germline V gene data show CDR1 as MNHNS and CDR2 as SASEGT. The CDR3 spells CASKDRGFYGYTF. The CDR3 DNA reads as TGTGCCAGCAAGGACAGGGGATTCTATGGCTACACCTTC.

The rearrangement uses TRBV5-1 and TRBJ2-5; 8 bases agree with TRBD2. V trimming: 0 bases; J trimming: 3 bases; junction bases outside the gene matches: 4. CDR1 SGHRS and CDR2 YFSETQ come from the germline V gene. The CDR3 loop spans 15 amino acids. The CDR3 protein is CASSLESGSEETQYF. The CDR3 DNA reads TGCGCCAGCAGCTTGGAAAGCGGGAGTGAAGAGACCCAGTACTTC. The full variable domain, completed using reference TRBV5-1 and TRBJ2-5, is KAGVTQTPRYLIKTRGQQVTLSCSPISGHRSVSWYQQTPGQGLQFLFEYFSETQRNKGNFPGRFSGRQFSNSRSEMNVSTLELGDSALYLCASSLESGSEETQYFGPGTRLLVL.

The CDR3 here is CASTRGANGYTF. The CDR3 DNA reads as TGTGCCAGCACGCGGGGGGCAAATGGCTACACCTTC. This chain links TRBV19 with TRBJ1-2; possible D gene TRBD1, 6 bases. CDR3 length equals 12 residues. Trimming shortened V by 9 bases and J by 6 bases, and 14 bases separated the two germline ends. Germline V CDR1 and CDR2: LNHDA, SQIVND (reference sequence).

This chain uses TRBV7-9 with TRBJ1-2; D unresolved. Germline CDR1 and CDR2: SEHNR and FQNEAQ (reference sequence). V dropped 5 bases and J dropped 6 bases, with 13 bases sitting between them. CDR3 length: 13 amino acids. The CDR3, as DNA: TGTGCCAGCAGCCCGGCCCGGCGGGATGGCTACACCTTC. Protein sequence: CASSPARRDGYTF. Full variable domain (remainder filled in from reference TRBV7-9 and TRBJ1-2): DTGVSQNPRHKITKRGQNVTFRCDPISEHNRLYWYRQTLGQGPEFLTYFQNEAQLEKSRLLSDRFSAERPKGSFSTLEIQRTEQGDSAMYLCASSPARRDGYTFGSGTRLTVV.

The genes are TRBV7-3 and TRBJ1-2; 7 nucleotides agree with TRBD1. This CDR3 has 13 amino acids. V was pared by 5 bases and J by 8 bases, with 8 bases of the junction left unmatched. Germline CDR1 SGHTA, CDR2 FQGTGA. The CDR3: CASSPDRERGYTF. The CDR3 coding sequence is TGTGCCAGCAGCCCCGACAGGGAGCGGGGCTACACCTTC.